This TCR beta chain was sequenced during a study of blood T cell repertoires in COVID-19. Background on the study: PBMCs, B-cell-depleted T cells, or T cells provided the cDNA or gDNA that made up the material.

The repertoire was sequenced with immunoSEQ multiplex PCR; TCRdb's copy has only in-frame clones and lacks some. The sample contains around 700,000 clones, 75% to 90% of which appear only once. This clone has just one count. The sample holds other DNA sequences that translate to the same CDR3. CDR1 and CDR2 from the germline V gene are SGHTA and FQGTGA. The CDR3 has 15 amino acids. V gave up 3 bases and J gave up 0 bases, with 8 bases separating them. Sequencing was carried out using peripheral blood. The V call is TRBV7-3, the J call TRBJ2-2; D might be TRBD1 (5 bases). This receptor was taken from a woman younger than 30 with acute or convalescent COVID-19. The CDR3: CASSLQGPNTGELFF. CDR3 DNA sequence: TGTGCCAGCAGCTTGCAGGGTCCGAACACCGGGGAGCTGTTTTTT.